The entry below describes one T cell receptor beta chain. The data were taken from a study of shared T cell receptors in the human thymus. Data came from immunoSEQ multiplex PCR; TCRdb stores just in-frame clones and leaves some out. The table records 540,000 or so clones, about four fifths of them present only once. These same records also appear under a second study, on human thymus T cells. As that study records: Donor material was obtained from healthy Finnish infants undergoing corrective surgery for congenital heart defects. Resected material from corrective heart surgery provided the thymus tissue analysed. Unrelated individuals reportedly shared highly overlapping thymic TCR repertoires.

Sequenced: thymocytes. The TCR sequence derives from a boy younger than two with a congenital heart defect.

The CDR3 DNA sequence: TGTGCCAGCAGCTTTACAGGGGTAGCCAAAAACATTCAGTACTTC. Its protein is CASSFTGVAKNIQYF. V is TRBV7-9 and J is TRBJ2-4, with 7 bases identical to TRBD1. The germline V gene encodes CDR1 SEHNR and CDR2 FQNEAQ (reference sequence). The CDR3 runs to 15 residues. V trimming: 3 bases; J trimming: 0 bases; junction bases outside the gene matches: 2. Complete variable domain (other parts from reference TRBV7-9 and TRBJ2-4): DTGVSQNPRHKITKRGQNVTFRCDPISEHNRLYWYRQTLGQGPEFLTYFQNEAQLEKSRLLSDRFSAERPKGSFSTLEIQRTEQGDSAMYLCASSFTGVAKNIQYFGAGTRLSVL.